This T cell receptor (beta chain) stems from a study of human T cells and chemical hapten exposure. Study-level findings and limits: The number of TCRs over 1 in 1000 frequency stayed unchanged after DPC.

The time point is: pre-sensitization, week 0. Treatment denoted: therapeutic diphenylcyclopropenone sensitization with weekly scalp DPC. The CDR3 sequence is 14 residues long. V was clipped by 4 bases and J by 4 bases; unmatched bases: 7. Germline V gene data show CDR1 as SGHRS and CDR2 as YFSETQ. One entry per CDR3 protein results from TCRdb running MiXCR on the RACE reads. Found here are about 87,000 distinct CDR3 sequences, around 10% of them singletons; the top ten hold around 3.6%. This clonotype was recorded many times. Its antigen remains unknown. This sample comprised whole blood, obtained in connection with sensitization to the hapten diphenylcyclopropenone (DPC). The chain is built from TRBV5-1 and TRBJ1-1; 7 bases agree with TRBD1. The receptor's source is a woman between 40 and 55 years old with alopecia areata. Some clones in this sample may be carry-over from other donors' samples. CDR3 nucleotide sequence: TGCGCCAGCAGCGAGACAGGGCGCACCACTGAAGCTTTCTTT. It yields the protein CASSETGRTTEAFF. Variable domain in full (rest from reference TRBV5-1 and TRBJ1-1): KAGVTQTPRYLIKTRGQQVTLSCSPISGHRSVSWYQQTPGQGLQFLFEYFSETQRNKGNFPGRFSGRQFSNSRSEMNVSTLELGDSALYLCASSETGRTTEAFFGQGTRLTVV.